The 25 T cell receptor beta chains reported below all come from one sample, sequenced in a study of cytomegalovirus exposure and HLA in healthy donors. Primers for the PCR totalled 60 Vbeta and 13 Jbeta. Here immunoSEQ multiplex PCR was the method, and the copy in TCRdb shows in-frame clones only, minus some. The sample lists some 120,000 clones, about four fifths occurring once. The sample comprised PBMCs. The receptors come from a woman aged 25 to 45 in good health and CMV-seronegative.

The CDR3 coding sequence is TGTGCCAGCAGTGAAGGGGGGCTCAACTACGAGCAGTACTTC. The encoded protein is CASSEGGLNYEQYF. The chain uses TRBV6-1 and TRBJ2-5, with D perhaps TRBD1 (6 bases). TRBJ2-7 explains the end of the DNA better; the J call may be wrong. Per the germline V gene, CDR1 is MNHNS and CDR2 is SASEGT. The CDR3 is 14 amino acids.

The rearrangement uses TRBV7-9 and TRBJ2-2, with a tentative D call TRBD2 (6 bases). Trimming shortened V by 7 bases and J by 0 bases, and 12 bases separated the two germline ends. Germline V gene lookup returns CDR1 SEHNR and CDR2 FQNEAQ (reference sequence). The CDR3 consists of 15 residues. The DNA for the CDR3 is TGTGCCAGCACCCCGGAGGGGTCGAACACCGGGGAGCTGTTTTTT. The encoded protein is CASTPEGSNTGELFF.

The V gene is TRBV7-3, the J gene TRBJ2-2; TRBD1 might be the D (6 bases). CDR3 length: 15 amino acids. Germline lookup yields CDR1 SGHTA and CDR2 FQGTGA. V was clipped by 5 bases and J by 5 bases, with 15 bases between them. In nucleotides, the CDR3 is TGTGCCAGCAGCCCGCGGCCAGGGGCAACCGGGGAGCTGTTTTTT. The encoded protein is CASSPRPGATGELFF.

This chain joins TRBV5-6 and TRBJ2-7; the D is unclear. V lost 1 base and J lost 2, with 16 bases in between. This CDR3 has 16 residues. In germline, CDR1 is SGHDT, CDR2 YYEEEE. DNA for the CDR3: TGTGCCAGCAGCTTGAGTCTCGGGTCTAATCCCTACGAGCAGTACTTC. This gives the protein CASSLSLGSNPYEQYF. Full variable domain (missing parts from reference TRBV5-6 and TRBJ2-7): DAGVTQSPTHLIKTRGQQVTLRCSPKSGHDTVSWYQQALGQGPQFIFQYYEEEERQRGNFPDRFSGHQFPNYSSELNVNALLLGDSALYLCASSLSLGSNPYEQYFGPGTRLTVT.

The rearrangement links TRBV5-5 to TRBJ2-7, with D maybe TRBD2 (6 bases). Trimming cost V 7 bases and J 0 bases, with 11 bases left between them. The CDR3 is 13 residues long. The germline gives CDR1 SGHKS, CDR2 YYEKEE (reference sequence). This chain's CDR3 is CASGNSGSYEQYF. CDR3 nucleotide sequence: TGTGCCAGCGGGAATAGCGGCTCCTACGAGCAGTACTTC.

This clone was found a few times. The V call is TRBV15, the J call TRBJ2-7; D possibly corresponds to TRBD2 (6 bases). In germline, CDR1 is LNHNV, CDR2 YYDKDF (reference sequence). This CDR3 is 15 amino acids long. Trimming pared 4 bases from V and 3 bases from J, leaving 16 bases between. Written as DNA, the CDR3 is TGTGCCACCAGCATCGGGCGGGGTGGGGACTACGAGCAGTACTTC. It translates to CATSIGRGGDYEQYF.

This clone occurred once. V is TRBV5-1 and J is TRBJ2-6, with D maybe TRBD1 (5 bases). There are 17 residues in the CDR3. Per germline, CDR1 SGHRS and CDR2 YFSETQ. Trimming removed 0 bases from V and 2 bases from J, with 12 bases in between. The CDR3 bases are TGCGCCAGCAGCTTGGTGCCCCAGGGTGCTGGGGCCAACGTCCTGACTTTC. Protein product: CASSLVPQGAGANVLTF.

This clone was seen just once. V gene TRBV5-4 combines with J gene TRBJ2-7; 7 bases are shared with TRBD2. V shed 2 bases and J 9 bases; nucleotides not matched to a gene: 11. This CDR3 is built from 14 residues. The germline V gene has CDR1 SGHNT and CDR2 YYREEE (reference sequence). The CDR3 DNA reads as TGTGCCAGCAGCTTCGGTGGGGGGGGGTCAGGGCAGTACTTC. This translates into CASSFGGGGSGQYF.

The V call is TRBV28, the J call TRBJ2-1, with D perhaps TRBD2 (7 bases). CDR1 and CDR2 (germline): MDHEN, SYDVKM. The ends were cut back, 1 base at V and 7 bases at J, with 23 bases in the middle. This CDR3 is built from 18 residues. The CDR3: CASSLSRLGEGGFNEQFF. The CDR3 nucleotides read TGTGCCAGCAGTTTATCGCGTTTGGGGGAGGGGGGTTTTAATGAGCAGTTCTTC.

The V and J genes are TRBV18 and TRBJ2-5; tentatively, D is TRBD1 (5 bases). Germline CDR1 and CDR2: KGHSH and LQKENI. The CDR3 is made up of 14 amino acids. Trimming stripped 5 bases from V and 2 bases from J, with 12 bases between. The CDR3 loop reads CASSFGHEQETQYF. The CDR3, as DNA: TGTGCCAGCTCATTCGGACACGAACAAGAGACCCAGTACTTC.

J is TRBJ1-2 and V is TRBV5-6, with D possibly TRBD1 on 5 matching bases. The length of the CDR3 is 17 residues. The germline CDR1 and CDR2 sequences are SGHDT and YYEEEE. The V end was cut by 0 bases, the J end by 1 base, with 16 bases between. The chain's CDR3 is CASSLEGKGRSNYGYTF. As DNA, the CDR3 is TGTGCCAGCAGCTTGGAGGGGAAGGGCAGGAGTAACTATGGCTACACCTTC.

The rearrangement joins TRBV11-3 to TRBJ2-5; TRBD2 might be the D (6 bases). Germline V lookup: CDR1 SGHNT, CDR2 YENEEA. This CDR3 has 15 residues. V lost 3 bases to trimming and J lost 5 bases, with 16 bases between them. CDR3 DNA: TGTGCCAGCAGCTTCCCGAAGGCCCGGGGGGAGACCCAGTACTTC. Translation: CASSFPKARGETQYF.

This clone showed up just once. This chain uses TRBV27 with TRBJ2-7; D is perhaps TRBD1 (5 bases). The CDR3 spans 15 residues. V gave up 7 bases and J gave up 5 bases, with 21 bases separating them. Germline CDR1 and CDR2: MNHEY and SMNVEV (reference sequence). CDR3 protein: CASTPYGRVRHEQYF. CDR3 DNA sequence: TGTGCCAGCACCCCGTACGGCAGGGTTAGGCACGAGCAGTACTTC.

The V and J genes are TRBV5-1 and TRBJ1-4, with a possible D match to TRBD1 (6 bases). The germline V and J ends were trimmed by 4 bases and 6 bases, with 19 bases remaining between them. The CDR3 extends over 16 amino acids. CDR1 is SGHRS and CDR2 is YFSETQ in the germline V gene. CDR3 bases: TGCGCCAGCAGCCTCCAGGGAGGGGGGAATGATGAAAAACTGTTTTTT. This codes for CASSLQGGGNDEKLFF.

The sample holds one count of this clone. The CDR3 DNA is TGTGCCAGTAGTGTATCAGCGGGAGGGCCTAGTGAGCAGTTCTTC. It specifies CASSVSAGGPSEQFF. The V gene is TRBV19, the J gene TRBJ2-1, with 10 bases matching TRBD2. Germline assignment: CDR1 LNHDA and CDR2 SQIVND (reference sequence). The CDR3 is 15 amino acids. The junction had 10 bases not matched to a gene; V was cut back by 5 bases and J by 9 bases.

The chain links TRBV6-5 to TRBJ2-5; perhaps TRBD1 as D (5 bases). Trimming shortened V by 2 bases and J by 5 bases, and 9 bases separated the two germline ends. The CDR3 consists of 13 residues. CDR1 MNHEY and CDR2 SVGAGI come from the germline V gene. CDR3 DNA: TGTGCCAGCAGTTACAGGGGTCGGGAGACCCAGTACTTC. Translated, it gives CASSYRGRETQYF.

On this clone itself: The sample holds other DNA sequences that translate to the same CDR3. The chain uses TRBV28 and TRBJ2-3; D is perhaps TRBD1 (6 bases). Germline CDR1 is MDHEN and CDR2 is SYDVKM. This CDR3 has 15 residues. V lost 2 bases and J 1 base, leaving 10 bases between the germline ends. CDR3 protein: CASSLGGAGTDTQYF. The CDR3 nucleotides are TGTGCCAGCAGTTTAGGGGGCGCTGGCACAGATACGCAGTATTTT.

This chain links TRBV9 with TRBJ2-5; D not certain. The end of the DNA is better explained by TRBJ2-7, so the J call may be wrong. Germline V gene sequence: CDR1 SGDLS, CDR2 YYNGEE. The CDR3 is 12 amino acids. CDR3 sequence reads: CASSPRGYEQYF. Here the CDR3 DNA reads TGTGCCAGCAGCCCCCGAGGCTACGAGCAGTACTTC.

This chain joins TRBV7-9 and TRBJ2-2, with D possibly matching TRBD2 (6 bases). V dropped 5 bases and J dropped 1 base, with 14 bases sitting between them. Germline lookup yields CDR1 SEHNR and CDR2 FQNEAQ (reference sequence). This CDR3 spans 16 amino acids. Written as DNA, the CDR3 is TGTGCCAGCAGCCCTCCCCGGGGGATGAACACCGGGGAGCTGTTTTTT. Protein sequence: CASSPPRGMNTGELFF.

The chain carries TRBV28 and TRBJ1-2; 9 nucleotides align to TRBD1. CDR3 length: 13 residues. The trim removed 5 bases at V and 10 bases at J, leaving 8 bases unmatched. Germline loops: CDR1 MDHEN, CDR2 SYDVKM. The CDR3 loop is CASSTGQGKFYTF. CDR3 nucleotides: TGTGCCAGCAGTACGGGACAGGGAAAGTTCTACACCTTC.

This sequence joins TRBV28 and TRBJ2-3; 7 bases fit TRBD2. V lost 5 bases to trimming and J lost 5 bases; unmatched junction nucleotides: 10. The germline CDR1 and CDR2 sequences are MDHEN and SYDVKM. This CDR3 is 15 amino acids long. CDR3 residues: CASSPPAGRVDTQYF. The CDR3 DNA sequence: TGTGCCAGCAGTCCCCCAGCGGGAAGGGTAGATACGCAGTATTTT.

The CDR3 protein is CASRSLTDPTTDTQYF. The CDR3 nucleotides are TGTGCCAGCAGGAGTCTGACTGATCCAACCACAGATACGCAGTATTTT. V usage is TRBV28 and J usage is TRBJ2-3; D unclear. Deletions cut 6 bases from V and 2 bases from J, with 18 bases between. This CDR3 contains 16 residues. Per germline, CDR1 MDHEN and CDR2 SYDVKM. Supplemented by reference TRBV28 and TRBJ2-3, the full variable domain reads DVKVTQSSRYLVKRTGEKVFLECVQDMDHENMFWYRQDPGLGLRLIYFSYDVKMKEKGDIPEGYSVSREKKERFSLILESASTNQTSMYLCASRSLTDPTTDTQYFGPGTRLTVL.

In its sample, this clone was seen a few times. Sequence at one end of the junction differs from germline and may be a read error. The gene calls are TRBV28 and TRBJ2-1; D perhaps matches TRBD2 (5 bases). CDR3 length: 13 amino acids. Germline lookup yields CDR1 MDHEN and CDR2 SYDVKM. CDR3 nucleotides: TGTGCCATCACTAGTTTCTCCTACAATGAGCAGCTCTTC. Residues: CAITSFSYNEQLF.

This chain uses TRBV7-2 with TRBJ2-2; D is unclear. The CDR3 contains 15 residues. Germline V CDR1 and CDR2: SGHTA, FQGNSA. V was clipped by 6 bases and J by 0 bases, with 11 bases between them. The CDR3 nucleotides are TGTGCCAGCAGTCAACGCCAGGCGAACACCGGGGAGCTGTTTTTT. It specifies CASSQRQANTGELFF.

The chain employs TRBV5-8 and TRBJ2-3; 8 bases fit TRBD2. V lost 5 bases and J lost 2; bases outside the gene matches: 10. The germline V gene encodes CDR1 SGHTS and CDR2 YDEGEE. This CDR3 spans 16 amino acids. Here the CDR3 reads CASRSGSGSPTDTQYF. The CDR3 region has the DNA TGTGCCAGCAGGTCGGGGAGCGGGAGCCCCACAGATACGCAGTATTTT.